Reported below is one T cell receptor beta chain. Its specificity is unknown. This specimen belongs to a study of CD8+ T cells in alopecia areata. CDR1 and CDR2 from the germline V gene are SGHDT and YYEEEE. There are 13 residues in the CDR3. V shed 4 bases and J shed 5 bases, with 13 bases lying between them. Reverse transcribed after extraction, RNA yielded cDNA as the sequencing template. TCRdb keeps only in-frame clones here, not all; method: immunoSEQ multiplex PCR. The sample comprises 200,000 or so clones, about 56% of which are singletons, and under 5% rests with the top ten. Study-level results: Scalp specimens additionally yield sequences from normal skin's resident alphabeta T cells.

Input material: CD8+ T cells sorted from blood. The chain employs TRBV5-6 and TRBJ2-7, with D perhaps TRBD2 (6 bases). The TCR comes from a human donor in good health. The CDR3 region is CASSPGLVHEQYF. CDR3 nucleotides: TGTGCCAGCAGCCCGGGACTGGTGCACGAGCAGTACTTC.